This TCR beta chain was sequenced in a study of blood T cells in healthy people across ages. Notes on the study in general: Among long-lived donors, naive CD4+ cells were more numerous and diversity higher than in aged donors.

As to this clonotype: Its antigen is currently unknown.

PCR was performed a second time for 7 to 11 cycles using a sample-barcoded 5' primer and a J-beta primer mix. Researchers report that a template-switch adaptor with 12 random nucleotides tagged each cDNA molecule. TCRdb re-called the 5' RACE reads with MiXCR, one entry per CDR3 protein. The sample records 800,000 to 950,000 distinct CDR3 sequences, almost 30% being singletons. This CDR3 region has 15 residues. The V gene end was trimmed by 6 bases and the J gene end by 4 bases; junction bases not matched to a gene: 9. Germline CDR1 and CDR2: DFQATT and SNEGSKA (reference sequence). This same sample was also taken into another study, of T cells of mothers and their children. That study adds: The shaping of TCR recombination output by thymic selection is similar in related and unrelated pairs.

This sequence joins TRBV20-1 and TRBJ1-6; 7 nucleotides agree with TRBD1. Sequenced sample: blood. This receptor was identified in a woman aged 40 to 50 in good health. The CDR3 DNA reads as TGCAGTGCCCGTAGGGGACAGCGATATAATTCACCCCTCCACTTT. Translated, it gives CSARRGQRYNSPLHF.